This section outlines one T cell receptor (beta chain) sequence together with its context. This clone has only a few counts. Its antigen is currently not known. Nothing much larger sits one base from this clone, and base qualities are not available. Library generation was performed with the immunoSEQ multiplex PCR assay. The table comes from immuneACCESS by way of TCRdb, which keeps in-frame sequences with V and J called. Part of the clones is missing from these tables; in studies checked, under half for an unresolved V gene and the rest for unknown reasons. A total of some 760,000 clones appear in this sample, over 75% of them only once. The ten largest clonotypes hold around 0.0094% of the sample. The source of the sample is a study of shared T cell receptors in the human thymus (dated by TCRdb to about 2021). About the full investigation: The study examined how self-reactive, shared T-cell receptor alpha chains are generated in the human thymus.

CDR1 and CDR2 are drawn from the germline V gene: SGHRS, YFSETQ. The CDR3 runs 16 amino acids, cysteine and phenylalanine included. CDR3 DNA is the only sequence kept; it has 48 bases, read in frame from the first base. V is cut back by 4 bases and J by 8 bases, with 13 bases in the junction unmatched. The same sample was also studied in work on human thymus T cells. The second study, in turn, reports: Immunologically healthy infants undergoing open corrective cardiac surgery for congenital heart defects in Finland were used as donors. Thymus tissue was collected as surgical resects that were removed during corrective cardiac surgery. Usage of V and J gene segments appeared to be biased in both the thymic and the peripheral blood repertoires. The related research found that thymic TCR repertoires overlapped highly between unrelated individuals. TCR alpha and beta repertoires from fewer than ten infant thymus samples and four related peripheral blood samples were characterized in the study. The infant donors were roughly 7 to 250 days old, and the cohort included six males and two females. After being mechanically released from the tissue, thymocytes were kept at -70 degrees C in pellets of about 8.5-32 million cells. Genomic DNA was extracted from frozen cell pellets with a QIAsymphony instrument. Using the immunoSEQ multiplex PCR assay, the TCRB and TCRAD loci were amplified from a standardized quantity of quality-controlled genomic DNA. The amplicons covered the V(D)J region and were long enough to include the CDR3 and to identify the V and J genes. The commercial immunoSEQ service was used to sequence amplicons on an Illumina platform. Primer bias and sequencing errors were corrected as previously described, and TCRAD and TCRB were defined on the basis of the IMGT database. Analysis of the repertoires was done with immunoSEQ Analyzer 3.0 and VDJTools and included basic statistics, V/J segment usage, diversity estimates, rarefaction and pairwise overlap. Chao1, ChaoE, Efron-Thisted, Shannon and inverse Simpson indices were used to estimate diversity, which was also estimated on datasets down-sampled to the smallest sample. Repertoire overlap used strict matching of CDR3 nucleotide sequence, V gene and J gene, with Jaccard-based multidimensional scaling clustering. Thymus samples yielded on average around 800,000 unique TCRB clonotypes, compared with roughly 92,000 from blood samples.

Sample: thymocytes. The rearranged chain carries TRBV5-1 and TRBJ2-1; 9 junctional bases match TRBD2. The TCR sequence derives from a girl under three years old with a congenital heart defect. Donor details come from another sample of the same person, matched by shared clones. Here the CDR3 is given as CASSPVAGGRFDEQFF. The DNA reads as follows: TGCGCCAGCAGCCCCGTTGCGGGGGGGCGTTTTGATGAGCAGTTCTTC.